These 18 T cell receptor beta chains came from one sample sequenced in a study of T cells in Graves' hyperthyroidism and ophthalmopathy. Amplification yielded TCR beta CDR3 regions, with RNA transcripts as the source. The HTBI set primed first-round TCR CDR3 RT-PCR. TCRdb processed the multiplex PCR reads anew with MiXCR; each CDR3 protein has one entry. This sample has about 290,000 distinct CDR3 sequences; about an eighth occur once, and the top ten carry 6.5% to 10%. The sequencing input was blood. The receptors derive from a woman aged 40-49 years with Graves' hyperthyroidism.

In its sample, this clonotype was seen many times. V usage is TRBV12-3 or TRBV12-4 and J usage is TRBJ1-5; possible D gene TRBD1, 5 bases. Between the trimmed V and J ends, which lost 2 bases and 3 bases, there was a span of 17 bases. The CDR3 sequence is 17 residues long. CDR3 nucleotide sequence: TGTGCCAGCAGTTTACATCTGGGGACCACGACCAATCAGCCCCAGCATTTT. It specifies CASSLHLGTTTNQPQHF.

The table lists this clonotype with many counts. This chain connects TRBV28 to TRBJ1-1; D is unresolved. Per germline, CDR1 MDHEN and CDR2 SYDVKM. The CDR3 has 14 residues. Trimming stripped 4 bases from V and 4 bases from J, with 13 bases between. In DNA form, the CDR3 reads TGTGCCAGCAGTTCCCTGACCCAAGGCACTGAAGCTTTCTTT. Residues: CASSSLTQGTEAFF. Looking up the rest from reference TRBV28 and TRBJ1-1 gives the full variable domain: DVKVTQSSRYLVKRTGEKVFLECVQDMDHENMFWYRQDPGLGLRLIYFSYDVKMKEKGDIPEGYSVSREKKERFSLILESASTNQTSMYLCASSSLTQGTEAFFGQGTRLTVV.

In this sample, this clonotype turned up a few times. The chain links TRBV25-1 to TRBJ2-3; 12 bases fit TRBD1. Germline V gene lookup returns CDR1 MGHDK and CDR2 SYGVNS. The V segment lost 3 bases and the J segment 4 bases; nucleotides outside the gene matches: 8. The CDR3 loop spans 17 amino acids. CDR3 DNA: TGTGCCAGCAGTGAGGGGACAGGGGGCGTCGGGGCAGATACGCAGTATTTT. It encodes CASSEGTGGVGADTQYF.

This clonotype was counted ten times or more. The V call is TRBV7-8, the J call TRBJ2-1, with 9 bases fitting TRBD2. Losses at the gene ends were 8 bases for V and 5 bases for J; bases not matched to a gene: 7. Germline V gene sequence: CDR1 SGHVS, CDR2 FQNEAQ. This CDR3 has 14 residues. The CDR3 DNA reads TGTGCCAGCGGACTAGCGTGGGTCCACAATGAGCAGTTCTTC. Protein product: CASGLAWVHNEQFF.

This clonotype was seen ten or more times. The chain has TRBV7-6 and TRBJ1-2; D gene ambiguous. V was pared by 3 bases and J by 0 bases, with 8 bases between. CDR1 is SGHVS, CDR2 FNYEAQ, per germline. This CDR3 is built from 14 residues. DNA of the CDR3: TGTGCCAGCAGCTTTTCCACAGCTAACTATGGCTACACCTTC. Its protein product is CASSFSTANYGYTF.

This clonotype was seen ten or more times. This chain connects TRBV2 to TRBJ1-3; D might be TRBD1 (5 bases). This CDR3 comprises 16 residues. CDR1 is SNHLY and CDR2 is FYNNEI in the germline V gene. V lost 7 bases to trimming and J lost 0 bases, with 16 bases between them. The CDR3 is CASTRESLSSGNTIYF. For the CDR3, the DNA is TGTGCCAGCACCAGGGAAAGTTTAAGCTCTGGAAACACCATATATTTT.

This clonotype was observed at least ten times. This chain connects TRBV3-1 to TRBJ2-7; TRBD2 matches 8 bases. This CDR3 comprises 14 residues. From germline, CDR1 is LGHDT and CDR2 YNNKEL (reference sequence). V trimming: 1 base; J trimming: 6 bases; junction bases outside the gene matches: 5. The CDR3 coding sequence is TGTGCCAGCAGCCAAGCCGGGAGGGCCTCCGAGCAGTACTTC. It yields the protein CASSQAGRASEQYF.

This clonotype was seen ten or more times. This sequence joins TRBV7-2 and TRBJ2-1, with D maybe TRBD2 (5 bases). In germline, CDR1 is SGHTA, CDR2 FQGNSA. The CDR3 runs to 15 residues. Trimming removed 5 bases from V and 4 bases from J, with 15 bases in between. The CDR3 reads CASSPGVAFYNEQFF. CDR3 DNA: TGTGCCAGCAGCCCTGGGGTAGCGTTTTACAATGAGCAGTTCTTC.

The chain recombines TRBV15 with TRBJ2-7; 7 bases align to TRBD2. Unmatched junction bases numbered 6, after V lost 0 bases and J lost 4 bases. Germline CDR1 is LNHNV and CDR2 is YYDKDF (reference sequence). This CDR3 comprises 15 residues. Here the CDR3 reads CATSRDRVAGYEQYF. CDR3 bases: TGTGCCACCAGCAGAGATCGTGTAGCGGGTTACGAGCAGTACTTC.

This clonotype came up a few times. V and J are TRBV13 and TRBJ1-2; D may be TRBD1 (6 bases). Germline V gene lookup returns CDR1 PRHDT and CDR2 FYEKMQ (reference sequence). This CDR3 is 15 amino acids long. V shed 1 base and J shed 8 bases, with 17 bases lying between them. CDR3 coding DNA: TGTGCCAGCAGCTTAGAATTCAGGGGAGGGAAGGGCTACACCTTC. Amino acids: CASSLEFRGGKGYTF.

This CDR3 reads CSAWGTNEKLFF. The CDR3, as DNA: TGCAGTGCCTGGGGGACTAATGAAAAACTGTTTTTT. The chain combines TRBV20-1 with TRBJ1-4; maybe TRBD1 (5 bases). The germline V and J ends were trimmed by 6 bases and 2 bases, with 7 bases remaining between them. Germline loops: CDR1 DFQATT, CDR2 SNEGSKA (reference sequence). The CDR3 is 12 residues long.

This clonotype was picked up many times. V gene TRBV12-3 or TRBV12-4 combines with J gene TRBJ1-2; perhaps TRBD1 as D (5 bases). This CDR3 is 14 amino acids long. V lost 3 bases, J lost 2 bases, and 10 bases lay in between. The CDR3 DNA reads TGTGCCAGCAGTTTTAGCAGGACAAACTATGGCTACACCTTC. It is translated as CASSFSRTNYGYTF.

This clonotype has a count of ten or more. The chain has TRBV7-2 and TRBJ2-1, with 7 bases identical to TRBD2. With 1 base clipped from V and 8 bases from J, the junction kept 2 bases outside the gene matches. The germline gives CDR1 SGHTA, CDR2 FQGNSA. The CDR3 sequence is 13 residues long. DNA of the CDR3: TGTGCCAGCAGCTTAGGGAGCGGGGATGAGCAGTTCTTC. Translated, it gives CASSLGSGDEQFF.

This clonotype occurred many times. The chain links TRBV2 to TRBJ2-5; 8 bases map to TRBD2. Germline values: CDR1 SNHLY, CDR2 FYNNEI. J was trimmed by 5 bases and V by 2 bases; bases with no gene match: 10. The CDR3 contains 16 residues. CDR3 bases: TGTGCCAGCAGTGAAATGACAGCGGGAGCTGGGGAGACCCAGTACTTC. Its translation: CASSEMTAGAGETQYF.

This clonotype came up many times. The chain uses TRBV10-3 and TRBJ2-1; the D gene could be TRBD1 or TRBD2 (5 bases each). V lost 4 bases, J lost 2 bases, and 12 bases lay in between. The CDR3 spans 15 residues. CDR1 ENHRY and CDR2 SYGVKD come from the germline V gene. The CDR3 here is CAISVRDPPYNEQFF. The DNA for the CDR3 is TGTGCCATCAGTGTGAGGGACCCCCCCTACAATGAGCAGTTCTTC.

The chain couples TRBV10-2 to TRBJ1-2; 8 bases align to TRBD1. V was pared by 8 bases and J by 2 bases, with 10 bases of the junction left unmatched. This CDR3 region has 15 residues. Germline V lookup: CDR1 WSHSY, CDR2 SAAADI. The CDR3 spells CASPSRGQENYGYTF. The CDR3 DNA sequence: TGCGCCAGCCCTTCCCGGGGACAGGAGAACTATGGCTACACCTTC.

This clonotype was seen repeatedly, ten times or more. V is TRBV6-1 and J is TRBJ2-1; D possibly corresponds to TRBD1 (5 bases). This CDR3 has 14 amino acids. Trimming left V 7 bases short and J 7 bases short, with 17 bases between. Germline assignment: CDR1 MNHNS and CDR2 SASEGT. The CDR3 protein is CASMRQGVPNEQFF. CDR3 DNA sequence: TGTGCCAGCATGCGTCAGGGTGTCCCGAATGAGCAGTTCTTC.

Ten or more counts support this clonotype. The genes are TRBV11-3 and TRBJ2-2; 10 bases are a match to TRBD2. The germline V gene encodes CDR1 SGHNT and CDR2 YENEEA. The CDR3 runs 19 residues. Unmatched junction bases numbered 12, after V lost 5 bases and J lost 0 bases. The CDR3 region is CASSPQGLAGAANTGELFF. DNA for the CDR3: TGTGCCAGCAGCCCCCAGGGCCTAGCGGGAGCCGCGAACACCGGGGAGCTGTTTTTT.